The 8 T cell receptor beta chains in this list originate from one sample, sequenced in a study of beta chain features in type 1 diabetes listed by TCRdb under 2018. The library was generated by the immunoSEQ multiplex PCR assay. The entire isolated RNA was reverse transcribed using the High Capacity cDNA Reverse Transcription Kit, and thus expressed TCRB transcripts were sequenced. The source is immuneACCESS, and TCRdb retained only in-frame sequences with V and J called. Part of the clones is not carried over; for the studies checked, unresolved V genes explain less than half of this, and the remainder is unexplained. Across this sample there are 20,000 to 25,000 clones, with under 70% seen only once. Clones ranked in the top ten supply roughly 1.1% of the sample. Their cognate antigens are unknown. Here is what the overall study found, with its caveats: Type 1 diabetes patients showed a moderate but significant shortening of TCRB CDR3 length in all four CD4+ subsets.

The sequenced sample consisted of stem cell memory CD4+ T cells from blood. According to the study, the label for this sample's cell subset or site signals: stem cell-like memory CD4+ T cells. These receptors were collected from a middle-aged woman with type 1 diabetes.

The chain has TRBV7-2 and TRBJ2-7; TRBD2 agrees at 10 bases. After removal of 7 bases from V and 4 bases from J, the junction contained 7 bases not matched to a gene. CDR3 length equals 14 residues. The germline V gene has CDR1 SGHTA and CDR2 FQGNSA. CDR3 DNA sequence: TGTGCCAGCAAGCTACTAGCGGGAAATTACGAGCAGTACTTC. It codes for CASKLLAGNYEQYF.

The rearrangement links TRBV7-8 to TRBJ1-3; D possibly corresponds to TRBD1 (6 bases). The CDR3 is made up of 15 amino acids. Germline values: CDR1 SGHVS, CDR2 FQNEAQ. The V gene lost 4 bases and the J gene lost 3 bases, with 13 bases spanning the gap. The CDR3 region is CASSSRQAYGNTIYF. DNA of the CDR3: TGTGCCAGCAGCTCAAGACAGGCTTATGGAAACACCATATATTTT.

J is TRBJ1-1 and V is TRBV28; 10 bases map to TRBD1. Trimming cost V 6 bases and J 3 bases; bases outside gene matches: 10. Looked up from germline, CDR1 is MDHEN and CDR2 is SYDVKM. The CDR3 sequence is 16 residues long. The CDR3 loop is CASRPHHGTGDTEAFF. The CDR3 DNA reads TGTGCCAGCAGACCCCATCACGGGACAGGGGACACTGAAGCTTTCTTT.

The V and J genes are TRBV5-1 and TRBJ2-2; D ambiguous. The CDR3 extends over 13 amino acids. V dropped 0 bases and J dropped 7 bases, with 7 bases sitting between them. In germline, CDR1 is SGHRS, CDR2 YFSETQ. The DNA for the CDR3 is TGCGCCAGCAGCTTGGTTCTTCGCGGGGAGCTGTTTTTT. Translated: CASSLVLRGELFF.

The genes are TRBV7-2 and TRBJ2-7; 10 nucleotides agree with TRBD1. Unmatched junction bases numbered 6, after V lost 1 base and J lost 3 bases. The CDR3 is 16 amino acids. Germline V gene lookup returns CDR1 SGHTA and CDR2 FQGNSA. The chain's CDR3 is CASSLGRDRGSYEQYF. The CDR3 DNA is TGTGCCAGCAGCTTAGGAAGGGACAGGGGAAGCTACGAGCAGTACTTC.

DNA for the CDR3: TGCGCCAGCAGCCAAGAACGGGGGCTAGCGGGGGGGCGGGCGAACACCGGGGAGCTGTTTTTT. Its translation is CASSQERGLAGGRANTGELFF. V and J are TRBV4-3 and TRBJ2-2, with 12 nucleotides matching TRBD2. The CDR3 has 21 amino acids. From germline, CDR1 is LGHNA and CDR2 YSLEER. V lost 0 bases, J lost 0 bases, and 11 bases stayed unmatched.

This clone was picked up a small number of times. J is TRBJ2-2 and V is TRBV19; possible D gene TRBD1, 6 bases. Trimming removed 5 bases at V and 0 bases at J, with 16 bases between. Germline V lookup: CDR1 LNHDA, CDR2 SQIVND (reference sequence). CDR3 size: 17 residues. CDR3 loop: CASSVNQGHANTGELFF. The CDR3, as DNA: TGTGCCAGTAGTGTCAATCAGGGGCACGCGAACACCGGGGAGCTGTTTTTT.

The V call is TRBV28, the J call TRBJ1-2, with D uncertain. In germline, CDR1 is MDHEN, CDR2 SYDVKM. The ends were cut back, 1 base at V and 8 bases at J, with 11 bases in the middle. The CDR3 sequence is 13 residues long. CDR3 bases: TGTGCCAGCAGTTTATATAACTATAGCGGCTACACCTTC. Amino acid sequence: CASSLYNYSGYTF.